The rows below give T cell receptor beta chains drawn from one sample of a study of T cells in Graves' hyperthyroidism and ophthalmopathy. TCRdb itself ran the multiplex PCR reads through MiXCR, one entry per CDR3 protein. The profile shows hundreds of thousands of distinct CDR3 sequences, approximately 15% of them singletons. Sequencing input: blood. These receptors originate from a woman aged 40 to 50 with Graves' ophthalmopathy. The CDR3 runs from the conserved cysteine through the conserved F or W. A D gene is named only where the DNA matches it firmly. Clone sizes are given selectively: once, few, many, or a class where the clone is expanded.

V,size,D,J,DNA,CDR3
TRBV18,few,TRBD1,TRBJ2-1,TGTGCCAGCTCTCCCATGACAGGGGCTTTCGACAATGAGCAGTTCTTC,CASSPMTGAFDNEQFF
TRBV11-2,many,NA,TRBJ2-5,TGTGCCAGCAGCCTCAGCCTTGTAGAGACCCAGTACTTC,CASSLSLVETQYF
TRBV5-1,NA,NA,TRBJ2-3,TGCGCCAGCAGCCCCAGGGACCACACAGATACGCAGTATTTT,CASSPRDHTDTQYF
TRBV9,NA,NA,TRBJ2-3,TGTGCCAGCAGCCCCCGACAGATTATCACAGATACGCAGTATTTT,CASSPRQIITDTQYF
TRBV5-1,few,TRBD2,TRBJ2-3,TGCGCCAGCAAATCGACTAGCGGGGGGGCGGGCACAGATACGCAGTATTTT,CASKSTSGGAGTDTQYF
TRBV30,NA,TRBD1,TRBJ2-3,TGTGCCTGGGAGGCGACAGGGTTGGAGACAGATACGCAGTATTTT,CAWEATGLETDTQYF
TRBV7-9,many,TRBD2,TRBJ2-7,TGTGCCAGCAGCCCAGACGGAGGACTAGCCCTCTACGAGCAGTACTTC,CASSPDGGLALYEQYF
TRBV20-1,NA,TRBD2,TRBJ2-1,TGCAGTGCTGGGGGGGATTACGAGCAGTTCTTC,CSAGGDYEQFF
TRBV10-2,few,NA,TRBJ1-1,TGCGCCAGCAGTGGGGGGGTCGAAGCTTTCTTT,CASSGGVEAFF
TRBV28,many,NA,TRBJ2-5,TGTGCCAGCAGTCGCGCCTGGGCCAGCCAAGAGACCCAGTACTTC,CASSRAWASQETQYF
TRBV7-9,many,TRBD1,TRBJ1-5,TGTGCCAGCAGCAGAGGGACAGGGGGAGGCAATCAGCCCCAGCATTTT,CASSRGTGGGNQPQHF
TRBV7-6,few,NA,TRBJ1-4,TGTGCCAGCAGCCCCTTACCAGGGACAAATGAAAAACTGTTTTTT,CASSPLPGTNEKLFF
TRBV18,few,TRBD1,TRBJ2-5,TGTGCCAGCTCAACCCGGGACAGGGGAGAGACCCAGTACTTC,CASSTRDRGETQYF
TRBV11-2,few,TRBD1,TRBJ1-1,TGTGCCAGCAGCTTAGATTCTTTCGGGACAGGGAGGACGAACACTGAAGCTTTCTTT,CASSLDSFGTGRTNTEAFF
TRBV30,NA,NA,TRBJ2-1,TGTGCCTGGAGTGTACTGGACTACTACAATGAGCAGCTCTTC,CAWSVLDYYNEQLF
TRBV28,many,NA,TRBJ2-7,TGTGCCAGCAGGGGACCAGGGGCGCGCTACGAGCAGTACTTC,CASRGPGARYEQYF
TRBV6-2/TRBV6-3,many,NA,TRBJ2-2,TGTGCCAGCAGTTATACAGACACCGGGGAGCTGTTTTTT,CASSYTDTGELFF
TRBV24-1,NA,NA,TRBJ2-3,TGTGCCACCAGTGATACAGGGATGCGCACAGATACGCAGTATTTT,CATSDTGMRTDTQYF
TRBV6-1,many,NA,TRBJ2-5,TGTGCCAGCACCGCGGCCGGACTCCGTTCGGGGTACTTC,CASTAAGLRSGYF
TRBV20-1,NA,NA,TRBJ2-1,TGCAGTGCGGGGGGTCGGGGGAAGTACAATGAGCAGTTCTTC,CSAGGRGKYNEQFF
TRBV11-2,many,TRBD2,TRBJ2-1,TGTGCCAGCAGATTGGGACTAGAGAATGAGCAGTTCTTC,CASRLGLENEQFF
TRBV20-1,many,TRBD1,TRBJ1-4,TGCAGTGCTAGAGATCCCGGGACAGATAATGAAAAACTGTTTTTT,CSARDPGTDNEKLFF
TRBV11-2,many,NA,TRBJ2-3,TGTGCCAGCAGCTTAGTCTGGTCAGATACGCAGTATTTT,CASSLVWSDTQYF
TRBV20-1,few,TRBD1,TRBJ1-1,TGCAGTGCCCGCACGGGACAGGGGGCGGGAGCTTTCTTT,CSARTGQGAGAFF